This T cell receptor beta chain comes out of a study of T cells expressing NK-cell markers. At the level of the study: From sorted CD3+CD56+NKG2C+, CD3+CD56+NKG2C- and CD3+CD56-NKG2C+ T cells came the TCR beta repertoires. One of the eight sequenced donors was seronegative, whereas the other seven were HCMV-seropositive.

TCRdb reanalyzed the 5' RACE reads, giving one entry per CDR3 protein sequence and no DNA. The listing contains roughly 390,000 distinct CDR3 sequences. The length of the CDR3 is 16 residues. Germline loops: CDR1 SGHRS, CDR2 YFSETQ. Sequenced: blood T cells: a sorted CD56 or NKG2C T cell subset, CD4+ or CD8+ T cells, or bulk PBMC T cells (not recorded which). The rearrangement joins TRBV5-1 to TRBJ1-1; absent DNA, TCRdb's TRBD1 call cannot be checked. The clonotype was recovered from a man aged 18-75 years in good health. CDR3 protein: CASSLVAGATNTEAFF.